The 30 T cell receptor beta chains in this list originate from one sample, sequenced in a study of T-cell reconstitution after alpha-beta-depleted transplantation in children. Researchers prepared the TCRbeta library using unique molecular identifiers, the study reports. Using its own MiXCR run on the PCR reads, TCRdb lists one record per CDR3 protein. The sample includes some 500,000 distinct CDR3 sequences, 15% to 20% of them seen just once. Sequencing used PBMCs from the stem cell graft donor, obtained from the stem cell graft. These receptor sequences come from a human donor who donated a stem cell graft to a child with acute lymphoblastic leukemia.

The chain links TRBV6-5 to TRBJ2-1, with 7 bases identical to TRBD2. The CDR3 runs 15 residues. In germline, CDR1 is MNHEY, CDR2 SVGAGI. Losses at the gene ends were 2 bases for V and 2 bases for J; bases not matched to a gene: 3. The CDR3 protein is CASSYKAGAYNEQFF. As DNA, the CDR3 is TGTGCCAGCAGTTACAAGGCGGGAGCCTACAATGAGCAGTTCTTC.

CDR3 in DNA: TGTGCCACAGCGGGAGTCTACAATGAGCAGTTCTTC. It specifies CATAGVYNEQFF. This chain links TRBV5-4 with TRBJ2-1; 8 bases align to TRBD2. J lost 3 bases, V lost 9 bases, and 2 bases had no gene match. This CDR3 is built from 12 residues. Germline CDR1 reads SGHNT; CDR2 reads YYREEE (reference sequence).

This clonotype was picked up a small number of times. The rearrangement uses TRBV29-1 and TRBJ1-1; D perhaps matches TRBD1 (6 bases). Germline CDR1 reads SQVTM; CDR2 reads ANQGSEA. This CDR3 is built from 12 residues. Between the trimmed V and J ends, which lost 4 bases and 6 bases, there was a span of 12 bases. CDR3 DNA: TGCAGCGTTGTTACAGGGAGCGCTGAAGCTTTCTTT. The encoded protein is CSVVTGSAEAFF.

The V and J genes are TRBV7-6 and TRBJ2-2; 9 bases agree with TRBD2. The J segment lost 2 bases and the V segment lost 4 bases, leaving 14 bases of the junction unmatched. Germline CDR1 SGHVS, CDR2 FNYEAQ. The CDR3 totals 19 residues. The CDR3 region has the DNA TGTGCCAGCAGCTCGACGGAGTCAGCGGGAGGCTTCAACACCGGGGAGCTGTTTTTT. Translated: CASSSTESAGGFNTGELFF.

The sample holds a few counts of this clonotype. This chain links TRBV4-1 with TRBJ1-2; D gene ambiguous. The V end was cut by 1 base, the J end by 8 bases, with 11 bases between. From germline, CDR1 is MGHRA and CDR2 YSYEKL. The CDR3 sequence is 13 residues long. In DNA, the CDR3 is TGCGCCAGCAGCCAAGTCGTCGAAGGCGGCTACACCTTC. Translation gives CASSQVVEGGYTF.

CDR3 sequence (DNA): TGCGCCAGCAGTGAGGCTGGAAACACCATATATTTT. Translated: CASSEAGNTIYF. The rearrangement joins TRBV10-2 to TRBJ1-3; no clear D gene. Per germline, CDR1 WSHSY and CDR2 SAAADI. The CDR3 runs to 12 residues. V lost 2 bases, J lost 2 bases, and 1 base lay in between.

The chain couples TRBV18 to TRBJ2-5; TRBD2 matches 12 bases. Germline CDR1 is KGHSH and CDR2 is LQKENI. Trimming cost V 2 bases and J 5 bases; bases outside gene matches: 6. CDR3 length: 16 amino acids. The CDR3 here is CASSPGLAGRFETQYF. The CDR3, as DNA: TGTGCCAGCTCACCAGGACTAGCGGGACGTTTTGAGACCCAGTACTTC.

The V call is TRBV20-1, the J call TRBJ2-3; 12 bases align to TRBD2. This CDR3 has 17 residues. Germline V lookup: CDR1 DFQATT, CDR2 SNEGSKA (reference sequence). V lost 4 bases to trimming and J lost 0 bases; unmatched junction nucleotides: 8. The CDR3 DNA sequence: TGCAGTGCTACTAGCGGGAGGGCCTCGGTGAGCACAGATACGCAGTATTTT. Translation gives CSATSGRASVSTDTQYF.

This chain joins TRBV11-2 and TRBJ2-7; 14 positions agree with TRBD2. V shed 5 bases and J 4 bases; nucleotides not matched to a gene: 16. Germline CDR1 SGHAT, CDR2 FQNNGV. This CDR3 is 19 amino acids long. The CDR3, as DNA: TGTGCCAGCAGCCCGCGGGGGACTAGCGGGAGTGGGGGTTATTACGAGCAGTACTTC. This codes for CASSPRGTSGSGGYYEQYF.

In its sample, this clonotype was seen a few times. The CDR3 DNA reads TGTGCCAGCAGCTTAGGCCTAGCGGGATTTTGGGAGCTGTTTTTT. Protein product: CASSLGLAGFWELFF. The chain links TRBV7-8 to TRBJ2-2, with TRBD2 matching 9 bases. Germline V CDR1 and CDR2: SGHVS, FQNEAQ. CDR3 length: 15 amino acids. V lost 1 base and J lost 9; bases outside the gene matches: 6.

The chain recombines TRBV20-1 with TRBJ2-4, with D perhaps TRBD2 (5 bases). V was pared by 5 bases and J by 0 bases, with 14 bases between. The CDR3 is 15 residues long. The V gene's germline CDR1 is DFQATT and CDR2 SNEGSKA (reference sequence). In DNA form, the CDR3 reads TGCAGTGCTGGGGAGCGTGACCTAGCCAAAAACATTCAGTACTTC. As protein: CSAGERDLAKNIQYF.

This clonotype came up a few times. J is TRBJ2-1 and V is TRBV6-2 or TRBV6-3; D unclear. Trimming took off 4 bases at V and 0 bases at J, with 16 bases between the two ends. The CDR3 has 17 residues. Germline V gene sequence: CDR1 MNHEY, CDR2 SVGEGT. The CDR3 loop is CASSLPVYFLSYNEQFF. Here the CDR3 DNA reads TGTGCCAGCAGTTTACCCGTCTATTTCCTCTCCTACAATGAGCAGTTCTTC.

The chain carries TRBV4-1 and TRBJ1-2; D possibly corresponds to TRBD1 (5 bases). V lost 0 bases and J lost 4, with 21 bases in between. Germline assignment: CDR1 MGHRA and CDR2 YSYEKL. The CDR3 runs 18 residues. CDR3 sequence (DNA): TGCGCCAGCAGCCAAGAGGTTCCAGGGCAAGGTATAAGCTATGGCTACACCTTC. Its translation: CASSQEVPGQGISYGYTF.

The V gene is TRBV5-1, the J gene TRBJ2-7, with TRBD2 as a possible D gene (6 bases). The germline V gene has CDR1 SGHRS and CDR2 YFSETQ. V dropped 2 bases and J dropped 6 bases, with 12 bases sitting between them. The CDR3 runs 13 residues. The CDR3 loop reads CASSFEGRTEQYF. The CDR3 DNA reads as TGCGCCAGCAGCTTCGAGGGGAGGACCGAGCAGTACTTC. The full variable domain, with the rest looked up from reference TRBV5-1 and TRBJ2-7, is KAGVTQTPRYLIKTRGQQVTLSCSPISGHRSVSWYQQTPGQGLQFLFEYFSETQRNKGNFPGRFSGRQFSNSRSEMNVSTLELGDSALYLCASSFEGRTEQYFGPGTRLTVT.

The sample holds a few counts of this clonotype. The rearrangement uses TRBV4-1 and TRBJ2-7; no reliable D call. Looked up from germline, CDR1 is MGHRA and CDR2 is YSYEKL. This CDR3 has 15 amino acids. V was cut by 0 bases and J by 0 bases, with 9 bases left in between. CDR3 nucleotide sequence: TGCGCCAGCAGCCAAGATACCGCAAGCTCCTACGAGCAGTACTTC. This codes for CASSQDTASSYEQYF.

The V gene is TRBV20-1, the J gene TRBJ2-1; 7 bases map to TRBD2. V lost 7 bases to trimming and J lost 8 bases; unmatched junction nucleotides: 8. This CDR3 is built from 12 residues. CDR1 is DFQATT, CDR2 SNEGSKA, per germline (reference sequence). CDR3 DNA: TGCAGTGAGCGGGGCCCTGTCTATGAGCAGTTCTTC. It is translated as CSERGPVYEQFF.

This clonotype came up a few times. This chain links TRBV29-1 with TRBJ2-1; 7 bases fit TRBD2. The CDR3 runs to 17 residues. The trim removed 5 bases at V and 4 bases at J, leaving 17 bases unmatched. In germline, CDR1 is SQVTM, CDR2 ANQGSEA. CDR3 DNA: TGCAGCGTTCCCGCCCCCATAGCGGGCCTAATTTACAATGAGCAGTTCTTC. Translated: CSVPAPIAGLIYNEQFF.

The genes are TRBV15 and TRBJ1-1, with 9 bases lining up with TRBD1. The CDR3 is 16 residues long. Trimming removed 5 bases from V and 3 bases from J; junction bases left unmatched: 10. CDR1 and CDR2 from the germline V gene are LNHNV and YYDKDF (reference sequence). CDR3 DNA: TGTGCCACCAGCCCCGGGACAGGGAATCAGGACACTGAAGCTTTCTTT. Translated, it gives CATSPGTGNQDTEAFF.

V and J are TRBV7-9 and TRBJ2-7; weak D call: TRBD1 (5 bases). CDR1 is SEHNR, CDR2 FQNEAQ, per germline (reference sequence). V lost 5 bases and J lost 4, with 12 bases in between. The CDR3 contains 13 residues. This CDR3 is CASSPMQGYEQYF. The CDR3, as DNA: TGTGCCAGCAGCCCGATGCAGGGATACGAGCAGTACTTC.

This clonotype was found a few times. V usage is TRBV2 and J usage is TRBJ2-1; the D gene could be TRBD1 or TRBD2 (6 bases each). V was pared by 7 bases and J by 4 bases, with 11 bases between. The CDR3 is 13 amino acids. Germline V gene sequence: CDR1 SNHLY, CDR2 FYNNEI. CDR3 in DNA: TGTGCCAGCAAGTTAGGGGGGTACAATGAGCAGTTCTTC. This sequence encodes CASKLGGYNEQFF.

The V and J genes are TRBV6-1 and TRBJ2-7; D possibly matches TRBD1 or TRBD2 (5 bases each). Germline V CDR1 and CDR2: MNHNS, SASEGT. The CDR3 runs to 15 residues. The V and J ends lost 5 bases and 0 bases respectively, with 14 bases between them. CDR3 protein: CASSITGTTSYEQYF. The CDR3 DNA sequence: TGTGCCAGCAGTATTACCGGGACCACCTCCTACGAGCAGTACTTC.

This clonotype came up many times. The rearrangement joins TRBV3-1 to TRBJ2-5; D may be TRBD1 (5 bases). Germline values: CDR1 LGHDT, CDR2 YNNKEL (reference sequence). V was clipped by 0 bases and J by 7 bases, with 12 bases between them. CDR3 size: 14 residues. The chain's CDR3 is CASSQEVGRGTQYF. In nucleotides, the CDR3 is TGTGCCAGCAGCCAAGAGGTCGGTAGGGGGACCCAGTACTTC.

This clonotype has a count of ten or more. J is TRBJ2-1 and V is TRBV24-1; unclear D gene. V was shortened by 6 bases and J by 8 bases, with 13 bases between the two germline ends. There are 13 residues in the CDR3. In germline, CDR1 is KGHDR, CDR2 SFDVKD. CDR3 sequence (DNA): TGTGCCACCAGTCATGGGTCGTTCGATGAGCAGTTCTTC. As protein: CATSHGSFDEQFF.

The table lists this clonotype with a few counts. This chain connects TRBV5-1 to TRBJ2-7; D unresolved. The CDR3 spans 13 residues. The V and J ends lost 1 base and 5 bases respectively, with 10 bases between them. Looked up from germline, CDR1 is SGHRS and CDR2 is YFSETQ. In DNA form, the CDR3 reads TGCGCCAGCAGCTTGTATGGCAGCCACGAGCAGTACTTC. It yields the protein CASSLYGSHEQYF.

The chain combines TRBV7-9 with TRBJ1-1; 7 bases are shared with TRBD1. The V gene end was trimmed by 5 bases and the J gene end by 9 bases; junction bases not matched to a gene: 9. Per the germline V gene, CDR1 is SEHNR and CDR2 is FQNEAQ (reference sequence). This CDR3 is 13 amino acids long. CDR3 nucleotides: TGTGCCAGCAGCCCAGCGGACAGGCCGAAAGCTTTCTTT. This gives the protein CASSPADRPKAFF.

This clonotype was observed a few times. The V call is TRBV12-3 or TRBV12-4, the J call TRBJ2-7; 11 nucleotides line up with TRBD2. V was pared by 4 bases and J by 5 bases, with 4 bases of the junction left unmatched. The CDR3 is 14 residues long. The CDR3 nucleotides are TGTGCCAGCAGTTCACTAGCGGGAGTAAACGAGCAGTACTTC. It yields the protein CASSSLAGVNEQYF.

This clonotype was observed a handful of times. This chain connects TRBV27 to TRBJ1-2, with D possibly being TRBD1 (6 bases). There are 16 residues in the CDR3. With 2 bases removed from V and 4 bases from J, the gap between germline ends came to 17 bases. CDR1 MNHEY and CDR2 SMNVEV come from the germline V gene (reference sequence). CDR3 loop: CASSLRGVTVFYGYTF. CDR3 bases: TGTGCCAGCAGTTTAAGGGGGGTCACCGTTTTCTATGGCTACACCTTC.

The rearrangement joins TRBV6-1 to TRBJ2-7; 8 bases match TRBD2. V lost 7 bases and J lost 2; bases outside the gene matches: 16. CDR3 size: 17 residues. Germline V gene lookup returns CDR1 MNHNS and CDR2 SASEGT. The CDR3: CASIRSVGVAGTYEQYF. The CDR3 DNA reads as TGTGCCAGCATCCGATCGGTGGGGGTAGCGGGGACCTACGAGCAGTACTTC.

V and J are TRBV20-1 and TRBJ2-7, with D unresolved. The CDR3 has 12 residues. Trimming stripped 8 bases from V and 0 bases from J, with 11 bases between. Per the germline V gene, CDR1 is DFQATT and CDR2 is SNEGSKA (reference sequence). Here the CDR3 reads CSILMSSYEQYF. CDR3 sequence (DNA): TGCAGTATACTCATGAGCTCCTACGAGCAGTACTTC.

Here the CDR3 reads CASRNSGTGNRETQYF. CDR3 coding DNA: TGTGCCAGTAGAAATTCCGGGACAGGGAATCGAGAGACCCAGTACTTC. The rearrangement links TRBV7-9 to TRBJ2-5, with 9 positions matching TRBD1. This CDR3 region has 16 residues. Trimming took 9 bases from V and 4 from J; bases not matched to a gene: 15. Germline V lookup: CDR1 SEHNR, CDR2 FQNEAQ (reference sequence).